Following are 19 T cell receptor beta chains from one sample sequenced in a study of CXCR3-negative and CXCR3-positive naive CD8 T cells. General study results and limits: For CXCR3-positive naive cells, TRB CDR3s were more hydrophobic than those of CXCR3-negative naive cells.

Their target antigens are unknown. Each TRB cDNA library was prepared by 5' RACE (with UMI labels). Reanalyzing the 5' RACE reads, TCRdb keeps one entry per CDR3 protein, without DNA. Its table records roughly 100,000 distinct CDR3 sequences. Sample: naive CXCR3+ CD8+ T cells from blood. Subset here: CD45RO-CCR7+CD27+CD95- naive CD8+ T cells expressing CXCR3 (TNR3+). All receptors come from a human donor in good health. Some clones in this sample may be carry-over from other donors' samples.

The J gene is TRBJ2-1, the V gene TRBV25-1; TCRdb's assignment of TRBD1 cannot be checked, as there is no DNA. The CDR3 covers 15 residues. Germline-derived CDR1 and CDR2 are MGHDK and SYGVNS. CDR3 sequence: CASSWDRSSYNEQFF.

The gene calls are TRBV12-3 or TRBV12-4 and TRBJ1-2. CDR3 length: 13 amino acids. CDR3 region: CASSQTANYGYTF.

This chain uses TRBV29-1 with TRBJ1-2; there is no DNA to check the TCRdb D call of TRBD1. Germline V gene sequence: CDR1 SQVTM, CDR2 ANQGSEA. The CDR3 has 12 residues. Here the CDR3 reads CSAFPGDYGYTF.

The J gene is TRBJ1-5, the V gene TRBV12-3 or TRBV12-4. The CDR3 is 13 amino acids. CDR3 residues: CASTFTGNQPQHF.

The genes are TRBV7-2 and TRBJ1-1; checking the TCRdb D call of TRBD1 is not possible without DNA. The V gene's germline CDR1 is SGHTA and CDR2 FQGNSA. The CDR3 has 18 residues. The CDR3 reads CASRDTGELGWGNTEAFF.

This chain joins TRBV19 and TRBJ2-1. Germline V gene lookup returns CDR1 LNHDA and CDR2 SQIVND (reference sequence). The CDR3 is made up of 14 amino acids. CDR3 sequence: CASSISSGYNEQFF.

The chain combines TRBV7-9 with TRBJ1-2; lacking DNA, the TRBD1 call made by TCRdb goes unchecked. Germline V gene data show CDR1 as SEHNR and CDR2 as FQNEAQ (reference sequence). The CDR3 spans 14 residues. CDR3 in amino acids: CASMVDRGGYGYTF.

V and J are TRBV29-1 and TRBJ2-1. CDR3 size: 11 residues. Germline assignment: CDR1 SQVTM and CDR2 ANQGSEA. The CDR3 reads CSVPLINEQFF.

V is TRBV23-1 and J is TRBJ1-5; TCRdb's D gene call, TRBD1, goes unchecked for lack of DNA. TRBV23-1 is known as an ORF, though its function is uncertain. The CDR3 extends over 15 amino acids. CDR3 sequence reads: CASSHSGGDSQPQHF.

The rearrangement links TRBV20-1 to TRBJ2-7; TCRdb's D gene call, TRBD2, goes unchecked for lack of DNA. The CDR3 is 16 amino acids. Germline V gene sequence: CDR1 DFQATT, CDR2 SNEGSKA (reference sequence). This chain's CDR3 is CSARETSGDKYYEQYF.

The chain joins TRBV5-1 to TRBJ2-1; TCRdb's D gene call, TRBD1, goes unchecked for lack of DNA. The CDR3 is 15 amino acids. CDR1 is SGHRS, CDR2 YFSETQ, per germline. This chain's CDR3 is CACSYGTGFGYEQFF.

J is TRBJ2-3 and V is TRBV5-5. This CDR3 has 13 amino acids. In germline, CDR1 is SGHKS, CDR2 YYEKEE (reference sequence). This chain's CDR3 is CASSLEHTDTQYF. The full variable domain, with the rest looked up from reference TRBV5-5 and TRBJ2-3, is DAGVTQSPTHLIKTRGQQVTLRCSPISGHKSVSWYQQVLGQGPQFIFQYYEKEERGRGNFPDRFSARQFPNYSSELNVNALLLGDSALYLCASSLEHTDTQYFGPGTRLTVL.

The chain has TRBV10-1 and TRBJ1-5; TCRdb returns TRBD1, unconfirmable since there is no DNA. Germline V gene lookup returns CDR1 WNHNN and CDR2 SYGVQD (reference sequence). CDR3 size: 17 residues. CDR3 amino acids: CASSEGTGTGVGQPQHF.

The chain combines TRBV4-1 with TRBJ2-1; the TRBD1 assignment by TCRdb is unverifiable without DNA. Looked up from germline, CDR1 is MGHRA and CDR2 is YSYEKL. The CDR3 sequence is 15 residues long. CDR3 in amino acids: CASSQGTGGGNEQFF.

The chain uses TRBV6-2 or TRBV6-3 and TRBJ1-1; without DNA, the TCRdb call of TRBD1 cannot be checked. The CDR3 contains 18 residues. Germline CDR1 reads MNHEY; CDR2 reads SVGEGT. CDR3 sequence reads: CASSPAGQTLNPNTEAFF.

The chain links TRBV20-1 to TRBJ2-1. The V gene's germline CDR1 is DFQATT and CDR2 SNEGSKA (reference sequence). The CDR3 runs to 17 residues. CDR3 sequence reads: CSARDNDLAASYNEQFF.

This sequence joins TRBV6-6 and TRBJ2-7; TCRdb gives TRBD1 as the D gene, but with no DNA this cannot be confirmed. In germline, CDR1 is MNHNY, CDR2 SVGAGI (reference sequence). This CDR3 is built from 15 residues. The CDR3: CASSYSQGSPNEQYF.

The chain combines TRBV7-8 with TRBJ1-4; TCRdb returns TRBD1, unconfirmable since there is no DNA. Germline assignment: CDR1 SGHVS and CDR2 FQNEAQ. This CDR3 spans 13 amino acids. CDR3 in amino acids: CASSYTGPEKLFF.

The V and J genes are TRBV7-3 and TRBJ2-3; TCRdb names TRBD1, which stays unverified in the absence of DNA. The CDR3 length is 16 residues. Per the germline V gene, CDR1 is SGHTA and CDR2 is FQGTGA. CDR3 protein: CASSPRDSLNTDTQYF. The full variable domain, rest sourced from reference TRBV7-3 and TRBJ2-3, is GAGVSQTPSNKVTEKGKYVELRCDPISGHTALYWYRQSLGQGPEFLIYFQGTGAADDSGLPNDRFFAVRPEGSVSTLKIQRTERGDSAVYLCASSPRDSLNTDTQYFGPGTRLTVL.